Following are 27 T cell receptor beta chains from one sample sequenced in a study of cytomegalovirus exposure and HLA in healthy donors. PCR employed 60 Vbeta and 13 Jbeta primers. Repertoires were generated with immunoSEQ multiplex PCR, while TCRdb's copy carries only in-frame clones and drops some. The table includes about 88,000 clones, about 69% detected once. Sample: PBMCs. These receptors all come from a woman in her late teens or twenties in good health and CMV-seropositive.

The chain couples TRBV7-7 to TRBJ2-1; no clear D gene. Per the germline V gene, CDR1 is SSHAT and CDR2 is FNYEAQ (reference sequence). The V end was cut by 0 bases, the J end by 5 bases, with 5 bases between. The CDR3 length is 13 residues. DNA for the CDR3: TGTGCCAGCAGCTTAGCGCCAGACAATGAGCAGTTCTTC. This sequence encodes CASSLAPDNEQFF. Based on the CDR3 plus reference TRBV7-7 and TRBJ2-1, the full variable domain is GAGVSQSPRYKVTKRGQDVTLRCDPISSHATLYWYQQALGQGPEFLTYFNYEAQPDKSGLPSDRFSAERPEGSISTLTIQRTEQRDSAMYRCASSLAPDNEQFFGPGTRLTVL.

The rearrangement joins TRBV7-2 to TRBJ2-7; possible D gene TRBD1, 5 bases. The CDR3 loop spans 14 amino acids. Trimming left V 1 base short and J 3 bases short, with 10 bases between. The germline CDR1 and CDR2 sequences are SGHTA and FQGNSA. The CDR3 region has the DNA TGTGCCAGCAGCTTAGGGACACGGAACTACGAGCAGTACTTC. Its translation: CASSLGTRNYEQYF.

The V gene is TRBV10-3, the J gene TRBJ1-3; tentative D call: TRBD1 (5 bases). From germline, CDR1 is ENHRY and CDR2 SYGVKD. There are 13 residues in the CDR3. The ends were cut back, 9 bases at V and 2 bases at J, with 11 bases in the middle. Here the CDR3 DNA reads TGTGCCATAGGGGTCAGGGCTGGAAACACCATATATTTT. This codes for CAIGVRAGNTIYF.

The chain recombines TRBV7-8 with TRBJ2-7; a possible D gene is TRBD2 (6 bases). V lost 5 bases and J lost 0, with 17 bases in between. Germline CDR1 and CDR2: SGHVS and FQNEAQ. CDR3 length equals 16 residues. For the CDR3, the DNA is TGTGCCAGCAGCCCAAGTGGGACTCGAGGCTCCTACGAGCAGTACTTC. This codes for CASSPSGTRGSYEQYF.

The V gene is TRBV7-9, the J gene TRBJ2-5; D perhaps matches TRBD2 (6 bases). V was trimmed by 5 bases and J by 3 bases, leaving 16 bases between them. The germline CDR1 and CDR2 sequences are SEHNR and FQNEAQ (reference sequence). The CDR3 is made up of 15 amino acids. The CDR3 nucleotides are TGTGCCAGCAGCCGTATTTGGGGGGAAAAAGAGACCCAGTACTTC. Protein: CASSRIWGEKETQYF.

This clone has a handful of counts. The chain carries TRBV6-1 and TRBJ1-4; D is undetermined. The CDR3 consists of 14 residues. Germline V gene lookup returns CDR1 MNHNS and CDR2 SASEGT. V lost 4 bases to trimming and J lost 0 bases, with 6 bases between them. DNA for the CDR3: TGTGCCAGCAGTGCCCAGACAACTAATGAAAAACTGTTTTTT. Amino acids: CASSAQTTNEKLFF.

The CDR3 sequence is CASSYDSRGPEAFF. CDR3 coding DNA: TGTGCCAGCAGCTACGATTCGCGGGGGCCTGAAGCTTTCTTT. V and J are TRBV7-8 and TRBJ1-1; possibly TRBD1 for D (6 bases). V was pared by 4 bases and J by 6 bases, with 15 bases between. Germline V gene data show CDR1 as SGHVS and CDR2 as FQNEAQ. The CDR3 contains 14 residues.

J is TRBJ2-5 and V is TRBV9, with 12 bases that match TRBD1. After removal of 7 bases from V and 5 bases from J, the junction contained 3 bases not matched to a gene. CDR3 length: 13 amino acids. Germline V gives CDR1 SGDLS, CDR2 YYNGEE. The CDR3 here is CASAGTGGETQYF. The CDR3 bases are TGTGCCAGCGCGGGGACAGGGGGCGAGACCCAGTACTTC. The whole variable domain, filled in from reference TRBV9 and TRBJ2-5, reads DSGVTQTPKHLITATGQRVTLRCSPRSGDLSVYWYQQSLDQGLQFLIQYYNGEERAKGNILERFSAQQFPDLHSELNLSSLELGDSALYFCASAGTGGETQYFGPGTRLLVL.

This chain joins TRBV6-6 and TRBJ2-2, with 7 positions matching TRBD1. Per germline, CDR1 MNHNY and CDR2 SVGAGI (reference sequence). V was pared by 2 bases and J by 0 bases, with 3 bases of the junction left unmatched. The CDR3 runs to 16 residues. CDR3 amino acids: CASSYGQEPNTGELFF. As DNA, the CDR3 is TGTGCCAGCAGTTACGGACAGGAACCGAACACCGGGGAGCTGTTTTTT.

CDR3 region: CASTPDRPYEQYF. The CDR3 nucleotides are TGTGCCAGCACCCCGGACAGGCCCTACGAGCAGTACTTC. V usage is TRBV5-5 and J usage is TRBJ2-7; 7 bases are shared with TRBD1. The V and J ends lost 6 bases and 2 bases, in that order; junction bases with no gene match: 5. The V gene's germline CDR1 is SGHKS and CDR2 YYEKEE (reference sequence). CDR3 length equals 13 residues.

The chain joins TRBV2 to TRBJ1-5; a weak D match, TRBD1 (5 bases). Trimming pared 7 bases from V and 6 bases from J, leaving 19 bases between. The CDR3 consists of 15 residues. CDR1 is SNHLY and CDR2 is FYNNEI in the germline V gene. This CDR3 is CASTKEGRVGQPQHF. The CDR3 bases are TGTGCCAGCACCAAGGAGGGCAGGGTAGGTCAGCCCCAGCATTTT.

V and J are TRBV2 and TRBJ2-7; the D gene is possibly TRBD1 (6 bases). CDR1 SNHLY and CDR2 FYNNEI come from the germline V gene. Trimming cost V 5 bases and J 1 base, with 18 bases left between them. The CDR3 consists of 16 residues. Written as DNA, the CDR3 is TGTGCCAGCAGTACTGGCTATCAGGGGATTTCCTACGAGCAGTACTTC. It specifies CASSTGYQGISYEQYF.

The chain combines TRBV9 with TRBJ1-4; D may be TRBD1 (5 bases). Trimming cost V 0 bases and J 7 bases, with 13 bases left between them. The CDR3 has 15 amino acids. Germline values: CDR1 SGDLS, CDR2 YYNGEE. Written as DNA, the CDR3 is TGTGCCAGCAGCGTAGCTGGAGGGGCGGGTGAAAAACTGTTTTTT. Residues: CASSVAGGAGEKLFF.

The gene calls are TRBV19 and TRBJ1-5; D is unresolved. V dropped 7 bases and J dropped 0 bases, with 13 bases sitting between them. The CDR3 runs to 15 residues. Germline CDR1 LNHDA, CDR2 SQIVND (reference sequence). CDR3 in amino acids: CASKIAENSNQPQHF. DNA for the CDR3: TGTGCCAGTAAGATAGCAGAGAATAGCAATCAGCCCCAGCATTTT.

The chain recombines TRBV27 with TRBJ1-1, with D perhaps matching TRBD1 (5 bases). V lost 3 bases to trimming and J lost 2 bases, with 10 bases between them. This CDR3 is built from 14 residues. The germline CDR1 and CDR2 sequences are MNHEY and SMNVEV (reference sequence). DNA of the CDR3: TGTGCCAGCAGTTTGGTCGACAGTAACACTGAAGCTTTCTTT. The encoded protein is CASSLVDSNTEAFF.

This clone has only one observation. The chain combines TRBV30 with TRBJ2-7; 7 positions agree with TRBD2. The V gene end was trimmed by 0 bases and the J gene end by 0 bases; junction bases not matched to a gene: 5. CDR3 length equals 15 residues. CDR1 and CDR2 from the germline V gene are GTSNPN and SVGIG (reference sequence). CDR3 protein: CAWSVPAGLSYEQYF. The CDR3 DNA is TGTGCCTGGAGTGTACCAGCGGGACTCTCCTACGAGCAGTACTTC.

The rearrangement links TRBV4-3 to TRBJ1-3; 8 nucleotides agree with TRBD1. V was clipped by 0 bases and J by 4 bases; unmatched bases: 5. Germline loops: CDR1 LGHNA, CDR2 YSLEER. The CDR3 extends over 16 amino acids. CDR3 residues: CASSQDLGTGGNTIYF. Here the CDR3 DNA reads TGCGCCAGCAGCCAAGATCTAGGGACAGGAGGAAACACCATATATTTT.

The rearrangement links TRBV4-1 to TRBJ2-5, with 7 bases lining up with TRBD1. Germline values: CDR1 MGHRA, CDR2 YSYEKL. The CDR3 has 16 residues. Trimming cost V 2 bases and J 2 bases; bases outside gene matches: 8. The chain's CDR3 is CASSQTPGQEQETQYF. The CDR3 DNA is TGCGCCAGCAGCCAAACCCCTGGACAGGAACAAGAGACCCAGTACTTC.

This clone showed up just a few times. The CDR3 sequence: CASSYTGIEQFF. The CDR3 nucleotides are TGTGCCAGCAGTTATACAGGGATTGAGCAGTTCTTC. The chain has TRBV6-5 and TRBJ2-1, with D perhaps TRBD1 (6 bases). Germline V gene data show CDR1 as MNHEY and CDR2 as SVGAGI. V was shortened by 3 bases and J by 9 bases, with 9 bases between the two germline ends. The CDR3 extends over 12 amino acids.

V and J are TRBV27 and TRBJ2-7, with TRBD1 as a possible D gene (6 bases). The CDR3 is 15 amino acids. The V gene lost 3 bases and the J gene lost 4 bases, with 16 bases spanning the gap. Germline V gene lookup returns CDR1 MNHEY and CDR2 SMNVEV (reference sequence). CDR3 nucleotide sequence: TGTGCCAGCAGTTTTCGAGGGGACATGGGTTACGAGCAGTACTTC. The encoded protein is CASSFRGDMGYEQYF.

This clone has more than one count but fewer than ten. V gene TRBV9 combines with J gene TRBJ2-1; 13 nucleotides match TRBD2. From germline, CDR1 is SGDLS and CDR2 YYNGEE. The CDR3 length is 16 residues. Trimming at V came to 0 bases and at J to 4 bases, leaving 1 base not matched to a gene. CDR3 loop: CASSVGGLAGYNEQFF. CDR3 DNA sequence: TGTGCCAGCAGCGTAGGGGGACTAGCGGGATACAATGAGCAGTTCTTC.

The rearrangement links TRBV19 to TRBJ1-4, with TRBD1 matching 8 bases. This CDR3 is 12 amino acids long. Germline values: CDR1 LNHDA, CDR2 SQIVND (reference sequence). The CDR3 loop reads CAAGGPNEKLFF. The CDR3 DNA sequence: TGTGCGGCAGGGGGCCCTAATGAAAAACTGTTTTTT.

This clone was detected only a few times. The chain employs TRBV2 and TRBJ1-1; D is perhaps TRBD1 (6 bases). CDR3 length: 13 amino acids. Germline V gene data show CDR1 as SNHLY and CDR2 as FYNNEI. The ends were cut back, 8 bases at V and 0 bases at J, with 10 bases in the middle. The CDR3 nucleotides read TGTGCCAGCGGGGGCGAGATGAACACTGAAGCTTTCTTT. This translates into CASGGEMNTEAFF.

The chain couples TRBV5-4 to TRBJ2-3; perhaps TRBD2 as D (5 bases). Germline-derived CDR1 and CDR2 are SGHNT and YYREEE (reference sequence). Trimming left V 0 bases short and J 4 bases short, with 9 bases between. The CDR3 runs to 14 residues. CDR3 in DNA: TGTGCCAGCAGCTTGGCGGCTAGCTCAGATACGCAGTATTTT. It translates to CASSLAASSDTQYF.

The CDR3 DNA reads as TGTGCCAGCAGCTTACCAGGAACCTCTGGAAACACCATATATTTT. Translating it yields CASSLPGTSGNTIYF. The genes are TRBV7-3 and TRBJ1-3, with no clear D. The CDR3 has 15 amino acids. The germline gives CDR1 SGHTA, CDR2 FQGTGA. V was cut by 2 bases and J by 0 bases, with 8 bases left in between. The whole variable domain, remainder taken from reference TRBV7-3 and TRBJ1-3, is GAGVSQTPSNKVTEKGKYVELRCDPISGHTALYWYRQSLGQGPEFLIYFQGTGAADDSGLPNDRFFAVRPEGSVSTLKIQRTERGDSAVYLCASSLPGTSGNTIYFGEGSWLTVV.

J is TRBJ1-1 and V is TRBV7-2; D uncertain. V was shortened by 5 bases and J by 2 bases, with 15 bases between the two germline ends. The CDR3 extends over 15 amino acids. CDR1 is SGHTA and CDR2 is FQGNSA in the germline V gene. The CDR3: CASSPTRTLNTEAFF. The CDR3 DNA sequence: TGTGCCAGCAGCCCAACAAGAACCCTTAACACTGAAGCTTTCTTT. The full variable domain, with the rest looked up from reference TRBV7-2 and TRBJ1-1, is GAGVSQSPSNKVTEKGKDVELRCDPISGHTALYWYRQSLGQGLEFLIYFQGNSAPDKSGLPSDRFSAERTGGSVSTLTIQRTQQEDSAVYLCASSPTRTLNTEAFFGQGTRLTVV.

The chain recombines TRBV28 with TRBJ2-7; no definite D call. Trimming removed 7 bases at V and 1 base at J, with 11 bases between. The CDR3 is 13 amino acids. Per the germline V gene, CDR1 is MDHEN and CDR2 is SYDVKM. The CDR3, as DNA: TGTGCCAGCACCTCTGGCGGTTCCTACGAGCAGTACTTC. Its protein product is CASTSGGSYEQYF.